These 3 T cell receptor beta chains share one sample of origin, sequenced in a study of cytomegalovirus exposure and HLA in healthy donors. The PCR made use of 60 Vbeta and 13 Jbeta primers. Generated by immunoSEQ multiplex PCR, the TCRdb table keeps only in-frame clones and is missing some. This table holds some 190,000 clones, more than 60% found once. Specimen: PBMCs. The receptors derive from a woman in her thirties in good health and CMV-seropositive.

As regards this clone: Different DNA sequences within this sample yield the same CDR3. This sequence joins TRBV7-9 and TRBJ2-2, with D perhaps matching TRBD1 (5 bases). The CDR3 spans 18 residues. The V and J ends lost 1 base and 3 bases respectively, with 18 bases between them. Germline assignment: CDR1 SEHNR and CDR2 FQNEAQ (reference sequence). This chain's CDR3 is CASSLVPGKGFDTGELFF. The CDR3 DNA reads as TGTGCCAGCAGCTTAGTACCAGGGAAGGGATTCGACACCGGGGAGCTGTTTTTT.

The table lists this clone with a few counts. The chain links TRBV5-1 to TRBJ2-5; D ambiguous. V was trimmed by 5 bases and J by 0 bases, leaving 11 bases between them. The germline V gene has CDR1 SGHRS and CDR2 YFSETQ. This CDR3 contains 14 residues. The chain's CDR3 is CASRPGANQETQYF. The DNA of the CDR3 is TGCGCCAGCAGGCCAGGCGCTAACCAAGAGACCCAGTACTTC.

There are a few counts of this clone. V usage is TRBV4-3 and J usage is TRBJ2-3; 7 bases fit TRBD2. Germline V CDR1 and CDR2: LGHNA, YSLEER. The CDR3 runs to 17 residues. The junction had 8 bases not matched to a gene; V was cut back by 1 base and J by 1 base. CDR3 region: CASSQGRGGVGTDTQYF. In nucleotides, the CDR3 is TGCGCCAGCAGCCAAGGTCGCGGGGGTGTCGGCACAGATACGCAGTATTTT.